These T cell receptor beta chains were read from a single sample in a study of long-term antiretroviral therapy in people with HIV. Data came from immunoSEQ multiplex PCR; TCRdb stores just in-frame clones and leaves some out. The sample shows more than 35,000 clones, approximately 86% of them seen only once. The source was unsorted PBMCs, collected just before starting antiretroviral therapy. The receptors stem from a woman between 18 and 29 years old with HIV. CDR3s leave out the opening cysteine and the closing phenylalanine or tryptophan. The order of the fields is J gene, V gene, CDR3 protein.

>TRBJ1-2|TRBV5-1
ASSEPTSGYT
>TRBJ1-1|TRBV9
ASSVGAVAEAF
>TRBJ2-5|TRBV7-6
AAGRSGRSKTQY
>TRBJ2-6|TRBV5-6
ASSLDGTGANVLT
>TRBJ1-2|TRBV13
ASSFGTDGYT
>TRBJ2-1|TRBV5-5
ASSYHGTGDNEQF
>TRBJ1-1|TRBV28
ASSLIQVMNTEAF
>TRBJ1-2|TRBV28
ASSSAPPGGGYGYT
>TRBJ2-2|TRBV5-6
ASAGGRSIWTGELF
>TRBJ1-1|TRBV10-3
AINEWGADTEAF
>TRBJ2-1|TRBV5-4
ASTPRTSGTYNEQF
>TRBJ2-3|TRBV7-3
ASSPRDGTVTDTQY
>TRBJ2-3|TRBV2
ASSGFRASADTQY
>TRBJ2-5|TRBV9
ASSVAAVPIQETQY
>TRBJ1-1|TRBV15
ATSITRNTEAF
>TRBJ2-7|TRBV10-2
ASRRSDRGREQY
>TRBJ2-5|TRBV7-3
ASSLLGQGAGETQY
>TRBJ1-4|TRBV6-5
ASSYGGGNEKLF
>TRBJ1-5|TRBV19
ASGDGINQPQH
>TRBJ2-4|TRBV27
ASSKAGAGKNIQY
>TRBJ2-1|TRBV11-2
ASSSRLAGGRLKANEQF
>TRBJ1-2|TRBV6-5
ASSYTQGYGYT
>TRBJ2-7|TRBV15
ATSRFVGGAYEQY
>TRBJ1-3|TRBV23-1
ASKRFGNTIY
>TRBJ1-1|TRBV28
ASSLIGQGEAF
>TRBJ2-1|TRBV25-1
ASNYGVADEQF
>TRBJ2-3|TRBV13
ASSFGLERY
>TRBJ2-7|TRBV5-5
ASSPRTSGSYEQY
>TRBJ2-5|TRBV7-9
ASSLAGQGGPWGETQY
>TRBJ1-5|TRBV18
ASSPQAANQPQH
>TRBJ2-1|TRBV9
ASSVWGRPNEQF
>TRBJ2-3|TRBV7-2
AEGIPQY
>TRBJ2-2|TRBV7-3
ASRWTSGRAETGELF
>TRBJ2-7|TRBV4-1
ASSQVDILFFGEQY
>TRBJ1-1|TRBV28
ASGTTGTEAF
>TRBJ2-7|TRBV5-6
ASSFGDRLYEQY
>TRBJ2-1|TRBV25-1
ASADSFKRNNEQF
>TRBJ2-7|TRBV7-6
ASSLVVGTNYEQY
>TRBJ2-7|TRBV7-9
ASSSRDRDPYEQY
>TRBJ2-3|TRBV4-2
ASSQDGTGNTDTQY
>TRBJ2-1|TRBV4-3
ASSQGGAGGYYNEQF
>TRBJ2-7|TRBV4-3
ASSQEEGGSYEQY
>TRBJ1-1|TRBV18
ASSPRTGRGNTEAF
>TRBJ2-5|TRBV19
ASSIKGGGEETQY
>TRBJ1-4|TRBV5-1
ASSFTGTATNEKLF
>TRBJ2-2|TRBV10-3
AISESSNTGELF
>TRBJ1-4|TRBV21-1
ASSKADEKLF
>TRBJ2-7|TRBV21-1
ASSKSREVREYEQY